One sample yielded the 8 T cell receptor beta chains listed below, sequenced in a study of cytomegalovirus exposure and HLA in healthy donors. Primers included in the PCR were 60 Vbeta and 13 Jbeta primers. TCRdb's copy holds only in-frame clones and misses some; the assay was immunoSEQ multiplex PCR. The table records about 170,000 clones, 78% of them present only once. Sequenced input: PBMCs. The source of these receptors is a woman in her 50s in good health and CMV-seropositive.

Written as DNA, the CDR3 is TGTGCCAGTAAATGGGACAGGGACCGCAATGAGCAGTTCTTC. It is translated as CASKWDRDRNEQFF. V gene TRBV19 combines with J gene TRBJ2-1; TRBD1 aligns across 9 bases. The CDR3 totals 14 residues. Germline loops: CDR1 LNHDA, CDR2 SQIVND (reference sequence). The trim removed 7 bases at V and 6 bases at J, leaving 7 bases unmatched.

The CDR3 DNA reads as TGCGCCAGCAGCCTCACTAGCGGGGCAGGGTTCTTC. It specifies CASSLTSGAGFF. The rearrangement joins TRBV5-1 to TRBJ2-1; TRBD2 matches at 10 bases. Germline V CDR1 and CDR2: SGHRS, YFSETQ. This CDR3 comprises 12 residues. V lost 4 bases to trimming and J lost 15 bases; unmatched junction nucleotides: 7.

This clone was seen a single time. The chain uses TRBV30 and TRBJ2-7, with 9 bases that match TRBD2. Germline trimming cut 0 bases from V and 3 bases from J; bases unmatched to any gene: 6. Germline assignment: CDR1 GTSNPN and CDR2 SVGIG (reference sequence). The CDR3 covers 15 residues. The CDR3 loop reads CAWSVAATSGYEQYF. The CDR3 DNA is TGTGCCTGGAGTGTGGCGGCGACTAGCGGCTACGAGCAGTACTTC.

V is TRBV30 and J is TRBJ2-1; 13 bases agree with TRBD2. CDR1 is GTSNPN and CDR2 is SVGIG in the germline V gene (reference sequence). This CDR3 contains 16 residues. V shed 3 bases and J 10 bases; nucleotides not matched to a gene: 12. The CDR3 loop reads CAWRLAGGSNEVEQFF. In DNA, the CDR3 is TGTGCCTGGAGACTAGCGGGAGGGTCCAACGAGGTCGAGCAGTTCTTC.

This clone was detected only a few times. The chain joins TRBV4-1 to TRBJ2-5; 11 bases are shared with TRBD2. CDR1 and CDR2 from the germline V gene are MGHRA and YSYEKL. V dropped 4 bases and J dropped 8; count of bases not matched to a gene: 12. The CDR3 has 16 residues. The CDR3 loop reads CASSLLLTSGAVTQYF. The CDR3 DNA reads TGCGCCAGCAGCCTGTTATTGACTAGCGGGGCAGTAACCCAGTACTTC.

This clone has more than one count but fewer than ten. The chain employs TRBV5-6 and TRBJ2-1; the match to TRBD2 covers 12 bases. V lost 3 bases and J lost 8; bases outside the gene matches: 6. From germline, CDR1 is SGHDT and CDR2 YYEEEE. The CDR3 runs to 15 residues. This CDR3 is CASSSRLAGDHEQFF. The CDR3 nucleotides are TGTGCCAGCAGCTCTAGACTAGCGGGGGATCATGAGCAGTTCTTC.

The V and J genes are TRBV11-2 and TRBJ2-3; no clear D. The germline gives CDR1 SGHAT, CDR2 FQNNGV. This CDR3 has 16 amino acids. Between the trimmed V and J ends, which lost 4 bases and 0 bases, there was a span of 14 bases. The CDR3 DNA follows: TGTGCCAGCAGCTCTTTTGGCGGTGCTAGCACAGATACGCAGTATTTT. Its translation: CASSSFGGASTDTQYF.

This clone was seen just once. The rearrangement joins TRBV7-2 to TRBJ1-1; D is possibly TRBD1 (6 bases). Germline CDR1 SGHTA, CDR2 FQGNSA. The CDR3 is 15 amino acids. Deletions cut 4 bases from V and 4 bases from J, with 16 bases between. CDR3 protein: CASSSLGGIGTEAFF. The CDR3 coding sequence is TGTGCCAGCAGCTCCCTTGGGGGCATAGGCACTGAAGCTTTCTTT.